This section outlines one T cell receptor (beta chain) sequence together with its context. There is no known antigen for this receptor. Base qualities are not provided; no much larger clone lies one nucleotide away. Reading the label with the study, this specimen's time point is: cycle 1 day 1 (C1D1), immediately before nivolumab initiation. Every trial patient had relapsed after autologous stem cell transplantation, and cohorts A, B and C differed in prior brentuximab vedotin exposure. A total of more than 55 patients with relapsed/refractory classical Hodgkin lymphoma made up the trial cohort, and each patient's best overall response was complete response, partial response or progressive disease. Single-agent nivolumab was administered to trial patients in the multi-cohort phase II CheckMate 205 trial. Best overall response was determined by an independent review committee according to the 2007 International Working Group response criteria. Trial PBMCs were collected just before the start of nivolumab (C1D1) and during therapy at cycle 2 day 1 and cycle 4 day 1. Peripheral blood was collected in 8 mL Vacutainer Cell Preparation Tubes, from which PBMCs were isolated by centrifugation and then cryopreserved.

The Qiagen DNeasy kit was used to extract genomic DNA both from unsorted PBMCs and from the negatively selected CD4+ and CD8+ fractions. Using primers that anneal to V and J segments, immunoSEQ multiplex PCR amplified the TCR beta CDR3 regions. A synthetic immune receptor repertoire was used to minimize amplification bias, and any residual bias was removed computationally once sequencing was done. Under the source paper's analysis protocol: Custom Python scripts were used to quantify repertoire diversity as the Shannon entropy index. The unsorted, CD4+ and CD8+ repertoires were each analyzed separately, with the exception of combined analyses, where CD4+ and CD8+ sequences were merged in silico. A clone counted as expanded when the clone's frequency after treatment rose at least 2-fold relative to C1D1, and clones undetected at baseline were given a pseudocount of 0.5. Clones with 0 or 1 copy at C1D1 were classified as singleton clones, and clones with 2 or more copies were classified as non-singleton clones. Clones expanded in unsorted samples were assigned a CD4+, CD8+ or unknown annotation through matching of protein sequences in sorted samples from the same patient. Wilcoxon tests on paired samples were used to test diversity changes from C1D1 to C4D1. TCRdb stores this immuneACCESS table with in-frame sequences only. Part of the clones is absent; in the studies checked, under half of the shortfall reflects unresolved V genes, and no reason is known for the rest. V and J calls and clone size are given by that table; D and trimming were obtained from the DNA. In this sample the table shows some 64,000 clones, around 89% of which occur a single time. The ten largest clones capture over 12% of the sample.

This entry is derived from a study of PD-1 blockade in classical Hodgkin lymphoma (dated by TCRdb to the early 2020s). In the study overall: Nivolumab dosing was 3 mg/kg intravenously every 2 weeks, continuing until either disease progression or unacceptable toxicity. The study used CyTOF and TCR beta sequencing to define a peripheral blood immune signature of response to PD-1 blockade in classical Hodgkin lymphoma. Summary of the overall study and its limitations: Baseline TCR diversity was reported to be lower in newly diagnosed patients than in healthy donors and to be lower still in relapsed/refractory patients. Trial patients with a complete response had baseline diversity similar to that of newly diagnosed patients, while partial responders and progressors had significantly lower diversity. Lower diversity was seen in patients whose nivolumab began less than 1 year after ASCT, and these patients were left out of later analyses so that immune reconstitution would not confound the results. A significant rise by C4D1 was seen in CD4+ but not CD8+ TCR diversity (p=0.0027 vs p=0.16), with the rise being most apparent in complete responders (p=0.02). The study was limited to a single clinical trial cohort, and causes of repertoire differences, possibly disease activity or prior therapy, remained undefined.

The CDR3 spans 16 residues, from the cysteine through the phenylalanine. Only the CDR3 part of the read is kept: 48 bases, read in frame from the first base. Per the germline V gene, MNHEY is the CDR1 and SVGAGI is the CDR2. V and J lose 2 bases and 2 bases, and a span of 15 bases separates them. Sequenced material: peripheral blood mononuclear cells (PBMCs), taken at baseline. The chain is encoded by TRBV6-5 joined to TRBJ1-2; TRBD1 is perhaps the D gene, given 6 matching bases. This TCR came from a human donor with classical Hodgkin lymphoma. The DNA sequence follows: TGTGCCAGCAGTTACCGCCCGGGACAAGGAAACTATGGCTACACCTTC. Its coded protein is CASSYRPGQGNYGYTF.